The T cell receptor (beta chain) under discussion was sequenced for a study of T cells after yellow fever vaccination. Study-wide background: SMART-Seq v4 Ultra Low Input prepared libraries from low-cell fractions. Study-wide points: A large majority of primary-vaccination clones showed up again after the booster (approximately 95% CD4, approximately 90% CD8).

The study made its TCR cDNA through 5'RACE template switching. That step introduced a universal primer site along with UMIs. TCRdb re-called the 5' RACE reads with MiXCR, one entry per CDR3 protein. The sample shows 230,000 or so distinct CDR3 sequences, about 3.5% of them seen only once. In its sample, this clonotype was seen many times. What it binds is unknown. V dropped 5 bases and J dropped 5 bases, with 10 bases sitting between them. Looked up from germline, CDR1 is SEHNR and CDR2 is FQNEAQ (reference sequence). The CDR3 extends over 13 amino acids. The TCR sequence derives from a man between 18 and 29 years old who received the YFV17D yellow fever vaccine. This chain connects TRBV7-9 to TRBJ2-1; D is perhaps TRBD2 (5 bases). This sample comprised PBMCs, obtained 15 days after the yellow fever booster vaccination. CDR3 DNA: TGTGCCAGCAGCGACGGCGGGCACAATGAGCAGTTCTTC. Residues: CASSDGGHNEQFF.